This T cell receptor beta chain was identified during a study of blood T cell repertoires in COVID-19. The CDR3 consists of 13 residues. CDR1 SEHNR and CDR2 FQNEAQ come from the germline V gene (reference sequence). V lost 1 base, J lost 14 bases, and 8 bases stayed unmatched. Data came from immunoSEQ multiplex PCR; TCRdb stores just in-frame clones and leaves some out. The sample records around 70,000 clones, around 86% being singletons. The receptor was isolated from a woman between 18 and 29 years old with acute or convalescent COVID-19. Material: peripheral blood. The chain employs TRBV7-9 and TRBJ2-1; TRBD2 matches at 7 bases. The CDR3 coding sequence is TGTGCCAGCAGCTTAGGCCTAGCGGAAGTCGAGTTCTTC. It codes for CASSLGLAEVEFF.